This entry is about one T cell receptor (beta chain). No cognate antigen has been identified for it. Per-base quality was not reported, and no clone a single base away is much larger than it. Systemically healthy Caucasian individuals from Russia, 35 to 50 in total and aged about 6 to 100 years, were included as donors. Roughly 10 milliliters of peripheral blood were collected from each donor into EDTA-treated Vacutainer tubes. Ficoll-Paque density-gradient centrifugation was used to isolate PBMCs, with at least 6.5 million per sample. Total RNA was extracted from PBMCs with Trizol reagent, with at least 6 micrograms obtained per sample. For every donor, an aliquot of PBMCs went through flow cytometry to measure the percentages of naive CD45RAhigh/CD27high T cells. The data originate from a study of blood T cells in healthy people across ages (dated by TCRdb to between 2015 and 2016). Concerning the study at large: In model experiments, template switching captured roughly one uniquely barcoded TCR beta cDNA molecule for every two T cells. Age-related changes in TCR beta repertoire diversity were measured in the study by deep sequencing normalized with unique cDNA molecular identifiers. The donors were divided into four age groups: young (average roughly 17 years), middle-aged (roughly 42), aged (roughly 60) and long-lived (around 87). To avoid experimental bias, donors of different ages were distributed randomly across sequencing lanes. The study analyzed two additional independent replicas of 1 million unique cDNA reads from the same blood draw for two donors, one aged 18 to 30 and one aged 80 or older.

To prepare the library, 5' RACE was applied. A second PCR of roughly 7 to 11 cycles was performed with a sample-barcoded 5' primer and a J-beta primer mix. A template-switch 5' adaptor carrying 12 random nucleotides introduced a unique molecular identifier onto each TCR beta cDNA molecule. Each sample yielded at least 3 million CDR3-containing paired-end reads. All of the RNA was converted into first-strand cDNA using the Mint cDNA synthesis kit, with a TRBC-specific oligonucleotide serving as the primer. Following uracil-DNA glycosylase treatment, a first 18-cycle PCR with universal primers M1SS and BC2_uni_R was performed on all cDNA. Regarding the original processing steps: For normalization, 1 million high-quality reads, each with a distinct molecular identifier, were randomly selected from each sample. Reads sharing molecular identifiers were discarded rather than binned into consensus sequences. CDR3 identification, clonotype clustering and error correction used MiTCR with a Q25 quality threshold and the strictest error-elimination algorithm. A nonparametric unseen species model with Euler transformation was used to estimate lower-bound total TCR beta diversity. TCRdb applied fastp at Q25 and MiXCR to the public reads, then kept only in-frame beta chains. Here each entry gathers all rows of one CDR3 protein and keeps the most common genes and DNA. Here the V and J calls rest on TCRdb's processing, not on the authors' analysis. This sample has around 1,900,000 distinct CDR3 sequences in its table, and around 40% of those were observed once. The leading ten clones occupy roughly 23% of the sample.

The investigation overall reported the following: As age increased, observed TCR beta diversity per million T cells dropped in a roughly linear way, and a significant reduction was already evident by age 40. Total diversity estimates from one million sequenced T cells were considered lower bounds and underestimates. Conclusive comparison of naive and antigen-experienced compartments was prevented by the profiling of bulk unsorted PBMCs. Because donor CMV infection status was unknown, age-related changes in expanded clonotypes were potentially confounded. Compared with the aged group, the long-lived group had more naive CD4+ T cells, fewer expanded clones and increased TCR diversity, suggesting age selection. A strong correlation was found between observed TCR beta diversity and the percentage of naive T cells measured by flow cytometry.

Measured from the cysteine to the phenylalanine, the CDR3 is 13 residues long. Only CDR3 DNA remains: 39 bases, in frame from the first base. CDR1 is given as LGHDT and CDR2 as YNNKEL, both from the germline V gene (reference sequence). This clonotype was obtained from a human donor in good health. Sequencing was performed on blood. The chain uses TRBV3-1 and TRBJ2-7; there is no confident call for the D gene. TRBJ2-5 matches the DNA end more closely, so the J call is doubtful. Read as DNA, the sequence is TGTGCCAGCAGCCAAATGGCAGAAGAGACCCAGTACTTC. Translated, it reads CASSQMAEETQYF.